Each of the 3 T cell receptor beta chains below was sequenced from the same sample in a study of T cells in localized non-small cell lung cancer. Repertoires were generated with immunoSEQ multiplex PCR, while TCRdb's copy carries only in-frame clones and drops some. Here the sample spans about 59,000 clones, roughly 90% being singletons. The sequencing here drew on peripheral blood, taken before any cancer treatment. These receptors all stem from a man aged 40-75 years with stage I squamous cell lung carcinoma.

This chain joins TRBV7-2 and TRBJ2-3; D is unclear. Germline lookup yields CDR1 SGHTA and CDR2 FQGNSA. V gave up 4 bases and J gave up 1 base, with 6 bases separating them. This CDR3 has 13 residues. The CDR3 nucleotides read TGTGCCAGCAGCTCGCAGGGCACAGATACGCAGTATTTT. As protein: CASSSQGTDTQYF.

J is TRBJ1-4 and V is TRBV4-3; D perhaps matches TRBD1 (5 bases). The CDR3 contains 17 residues. Looked up from germline, CDR1 is LGHNA and CDR2 is YSLEER. Trimming took 0 bases from V and 0 from J, leaving 11 bases between them. Here the CDR3 reads CASSQDDRTATNEKLFF. The DNA of the CDR3 is TGCGCCAGCAGCCAAGATGACAGAACTGCAACTAATGAAAAACTGTTTTTT.

The V gene is TRBV4-3, the J gene TRBJ2-3; the D gene is possibly TRBD2 (6 bases). CDR3 length equals 16 residues. V was shortened by 0 bases and J by 0 bases, with 10 bases between the two germline ends. Germline V CDR1 and CDR2: LGHNA, YSLEER. The CDR3 loop is CASSQDLRDSTDTQYF. For the CDR3, the DNA is TGCGCCAGCAGCCAAGATCTGCGGGATAGCACAGATACGCAGTATTTT.